The next 16 T cell receptor beta chains were all read from a single sample in a study of blood T cell repertoires in COVID-19. TCRdb's table, derived via immunoSEQ multiplex PCR, lists solely in-frame clones and lacks some. The top ten clones hold approximately 9.6% of a sample with hundreds of thousands of clones, roughly 85% of them seen once. The sequenced sample was PBMCs or T cells enriched from blood (not recorded which). These receptors were taken from a woman aged 45-65 years with acute COVID-19.

The genes are TRBV27 and TRBJ1-2; D is undetermined. From germline, CDR1 is MNHEY and CDR2 SMNVEV (reference sequence). V lost 2 bases to trimming and J lost 2 bases, with 9 bases between them. This CDR3 region has 14 residues. CDR3 loop: CASSLGRLNYGYTF. DNA of the CDR3: TGTGCCAGCAGTTTAGGCAGACTAAACTATGGCTACACCTTC.

The rearrangement links TRBV18 to TRBJ1-5; TRBD1 is a possible D gene (6 bases). The CDR3 covers 14 residues. The germline V gene encodes CDR1 KGHSH and CDR2 LQKENI. V was clipped by 3 bases and J by 2 bases, with 8 bases between them. As DNA, the CDR3 is TGTGCCAGCTCACCGTACAGGGGCAATCAGCCCCAGCATTTT. This codes for CASSPYRGNQPQHF.

In DNA form, the CDR3 reads TGTGCCAGCAGTCCCCTAGCGGGGACCTACGAGCAGTACTTC. It encodes CASSPLAGTYEQYF. V usage is TRBV6-4 and J usage is TRBJ2-7; 9 bases agree with TRBD2. The V gene end was trimmed by 5 bases and the J gene end by 2 bases; junction bases not matched to a gene: 4. CDR3 length equals 14 residues. In germline, CDR1 is MRHNA, CDR2 SNTAGT.

The chain joins TRBV4-1 to TRBJ2-7; a possible D gene is TRBD1 (5 bases). The CDR3 runs to 15 residues. Germline values: CDR1 MGHRA, CDR2 YSYEKL. V lost 4 bases, J lost 3 bases, and 16 bases lay in between. This CDR3 is CASSRVLDNFYEQYF. CDR3 DNA sequence: TGCGCCAGCAGCCGAGTATTGGACAACTTCTACGAGCAGTACTTC.

This clone was seen only once. The CDR3 is CASSLFDRLNTEAFF. DNA of the CDR3: TGTGCCAGCAGTTTATTCGACAGGCTGAACACTGAAGCTTTCTTT. The chain combines TRBV27 with TRBJ1-1; the D gene is possibly TRBD1 (6 bases). The ends were cut back, 1 base at V and 0 bases at J, with 9 bases in the middle. The CDR3 is 15 residues long. CDR1 and CDR2 (germline): MNHEY, SMNVEV (reference sequence).

This rearrangement joins TRBV28 to TRBJ2-7, with 14 nucleotides matching TRBD2. The junction had 5 bases not matched to a gene; V was cut back by 5 bases and J by 2 bases. Germline CDR1 MDHEN, CDR2 SYDVKM. The CDR3 has 16 residues. The CDR3, as DNA: TGTGCCAGCAGTGACCCGACTAGCGGGGGGGCCTACGAGCAGTACTTC. Translated: CASSDPTSGGAYEQYF. The full variable domain, in which reference TRBV28 and TRBJ2-7 provide the parts outside the CDR3, is DVKVTQSSRYLVKRTGEKVFLECVQDMDHENMFWYRQDPGLGLRLIYFSYDVKMKEKGDIPEGYSVSREKKERFSLILESASTNQTSMYLCASSDPTSGGAYEQYFGPGTRLTVT.

This chain uses TRBV30 with TRBJ1-1; TRBD1 is a possible D gene (6 bases). Trimming left V 7 bases short and J 1 base short, with 13 bases between. The CDR3 consists of 13 residues. Germline lookup yields CDR1 GTSNPN and CDR2 SVGIG (reference sequence). DNA for the CDR3: TGTGCCTCTTCCCTAGGGGGGAACACTGAAGCTTTCTTT. Amino acids: CASSLGGNTEAFF.

A few counts support this clone. The chain joins TRBV6-5 to TRBJ1-1; D is undetermined. Trimming left V 0 bases short and J 1 base short, with 12 bases between. From germline, CDR1 is MNHEY and CDR2 SVGAGI. This CDR3 has 16 residues. CDR3 DNA sequence: TGTGCCAGCAGTTACTCGATTCCCTCAGGGAACACTGAAGCTTTCTTT. Amino acids: CASSYSIPSGNTEAFF.

V and J are TRBV29-1 and TRBJ2-1, with 12 bases lining up with TRBD2. V was pared by 5 bases and J by 6 bases, with 8 bases of the junction left unmatched. The CDR3 consists of 15 residues. Germline V gene data show CDR1 as SQVTM and CDR2 as ANQGSEA. CDR3 DNA sequence: TGCAGCGTTTGGACTAGCGGGGAACCTGCCAATGAGCAGTTCTTC. It encodes CSVWTSGEPANEQFF.

The chain employs TRBV3-1 (or the pseudogene TRBV3-2) and TRBJ1-3; 10 bases line up with TRBD1. The J segment lost 2 bases and the V segment lost 4 bases, leaving 5 bases of the junction unmatched. CDR1 is LGHDT, CDR2 YNNKEL, per germline (reference sequence). The CDR3 has 16 amino acids. The CDR3 region has the DNA TGTGCCAGCAGCCCGACAGGGGGCAGCGCTGGAAACACCATATATTTT. It translates to CASSPTGGSAGNTIYF.

This clone was seen a handful of times. The CDR3 spells CASSDVRLLAKNIQYF. Here the CDR3 DNA reads TGCGCCAGCAGTGACGTCAGGCTACTAGCCAAAAACATTCAGTACTTC. This rearrangement joins TRBV10-1 to TRBJ2-4; D not resolved. This CDR3 contains 16 residues. Germline CDR1 WNHNN, CDR2 SYGVQD (reference sequence). Trimming left V 3 bases short and J 0 bases short, with 12 bases between.

This clone was seen ten or more times. The sample carries other DNA sequences with the same CDR3. J is TRBJ1-3 and V is TRBV30; a weak D match, TRBD1 (5 bases). This CDR3 is 15 amino acids long. Trimming took off 2 bases at V and 0 bases at J, with 11 bases between the two ends. Germline lookup yields CDR1 GTSNPN and CDR2 SVGIG (reference sequence). The CDR3: CAWSRDSGSGNTIYF. Here the CDR3 DNA reads TGTGCCTGGAGTAGGGACTCTGGCTCTGGAAACACCATATATTTT.

This clone was counted once. The chain is built from TRBV9 and TRBJ1-2; TRBD1 aligns across 10 bases. CDR1 is SGDLS and CDR2 is YYNGEE in the germline V gene. V gave up 0 bases and J gave up 7 bases; unmatched junction bases: 6. There are 15 residues in the CDR3. The CDR3 region is CASSVEDRGYGGYTF. In DNA, the CDR3 is TGTGCCAGCAGCGTAGAGGACAGGGGGTATGGTGGCTACACCTTC.

The chain recombines TRBV7-6 with TRBJ1-1; D possibly corresponds to TRBD1 (6 bases). CDR3 size: 17 residues. Germline CDR1 is SGHVS and CDR2 is FNYEAQ. V was shortened by 5 bases and J by 0 bases, with 19 bases between the two germline ends. The CDR3 loop reads CASSPQGTGLMNTEAFF. CDR3 DNA: TGTGCCAGCAGCCCGCAGGGAACAGGGCTAATGAACACTGAAGCTTTCTTT.

The rearrangement uses TRBV5-4 and TRBJ1-2, with a weak D call TRBD1 (6 bases). CDR1 and CDR2 (germline): SGHNT, YYREEE (reference sequence). V gave up 4 bases and J gave up 0 bases, with 13 bases separating them. The CDR3 consists of 15 residues. The chain's CDR3 is CASSRPGGPNYGYTF. The CDR3 nucleotides are TGTGCCAGCAGCCGCCCGGGGGGGCCTAACTATGGCTACACCTTC.

The chain carries TRBV29-1 and TRBJ1-2, with D uncertain. The V gene lost 0 bases and the J gene lost 8 bases, with 10 bases spanning the gap. Germline V lookup: CDR1 SQVTM, CDR2 ANQGSEA. This CDR3 contains 12 residues. CDR3: CSVEEGGNGYTF. The DNA of the CDR3 is TGCAGCGTTGAAGAAGGCGGAAACGGCTACACCTTC.